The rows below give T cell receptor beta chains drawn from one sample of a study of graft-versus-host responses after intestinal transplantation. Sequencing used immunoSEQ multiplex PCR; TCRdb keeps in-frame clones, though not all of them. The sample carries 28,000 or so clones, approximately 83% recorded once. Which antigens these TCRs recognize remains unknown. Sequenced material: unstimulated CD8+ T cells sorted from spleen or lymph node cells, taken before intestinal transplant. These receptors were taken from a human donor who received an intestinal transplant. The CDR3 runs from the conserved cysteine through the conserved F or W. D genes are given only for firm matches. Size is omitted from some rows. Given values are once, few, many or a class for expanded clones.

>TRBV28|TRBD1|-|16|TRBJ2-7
TGTGCCAGCAGTTTATTTTCCGGGACAGGGGATTACGAGCAGTACTTC
CASSLFSGTGDYEQYF
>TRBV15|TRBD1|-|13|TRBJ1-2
TGTGCCACCAGCCCGGGACAGAGCTATGGCTACACCTTC
CATSPGQSYGYTF
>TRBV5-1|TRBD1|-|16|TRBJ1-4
TGCGCCAGCAGCTTACCGGACAGGGGATCGAGCGAAAAACTGTTTTTT
CASSLPDRGSSEKLFF
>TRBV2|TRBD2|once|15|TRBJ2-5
TGTGCCAGCAGTACACGACTAGCGGGAGGGGAGACCCAGTACTTC
CASSTRLAGGETQYF
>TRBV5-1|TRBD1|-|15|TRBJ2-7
TGCGCCAGCAGCCACCGGGACAGGACTCTTTACGAGCAGTACTTC
CASSHRDRTLYEQYF
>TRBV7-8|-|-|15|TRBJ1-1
TGTGCCAGCAGCTTAGCGCCAGGCGCTAACACTGAAGCTTTCTTT
CASSLAPGANTEAFF
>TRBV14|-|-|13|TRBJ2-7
TGTGCCAGCAGCCTAAGAGTGTTCTACGAGCAGTACTTC
CASSLRVFYEQYF
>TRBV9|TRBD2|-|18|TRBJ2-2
TGTGCCAGCAGCGACGGACTAGCGGGAGGAGTGAACACCGGGGAGCTGTTTTTT
CASSDGLAGGVNTGELFF
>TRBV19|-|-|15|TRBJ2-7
TGTGCCAGTAGTATGGACGGGCGGGGCTCCTACGAGCAGTACTTC
CASSMDGRGSYEQYF
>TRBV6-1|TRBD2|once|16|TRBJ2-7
TGTGCCAGCAGTGAAACGGCTAGCGGGGGGTCCTACGAGCAGTACTTC
CASSETASGGSYEQYF
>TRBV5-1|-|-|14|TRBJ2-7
TGCGCCAGCAGCTTGGGGGGACATAACTACGAGCAGTACTTC
CASSLGGHNYEQYF
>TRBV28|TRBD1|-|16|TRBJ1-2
TGTGCCAGCAGTTCGGGACAGGGGGCGCGGGGCTATGGCTACACCTTC
CASSSGQGARGYGYTF
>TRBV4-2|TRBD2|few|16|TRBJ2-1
TGTGCCAGCAGCCAAGACCTACTAGCGGGAGCCGATGAGCAGTTCTTC
CASSQDLLAGADEQFF
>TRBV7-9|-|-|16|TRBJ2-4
TGTGCCAGCAGCACGATACAGATACTAGCCAAAAACATTCAGTACTTC
CASSTIQILAKNIQYF
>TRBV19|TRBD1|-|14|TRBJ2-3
TGTGCCAGTAGTGGCACGGACAGGCCAGATACGCAGTATTTT
CASSGTDRPDTQYF
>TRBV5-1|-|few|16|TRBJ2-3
TGCGCCAGCAGCTTGGGGGCGTTTCCTGGCACAGATACGCAGTATTTT
CASSLGAFPGTDTQYF
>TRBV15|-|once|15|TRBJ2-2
TGTGCCACCAGCAGAGGGCTAGAGAACACCGGGGAGCTGTTTTTT
CATSRGLENTGELFF
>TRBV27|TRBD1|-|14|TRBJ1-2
TGTGCCAGCAGTTCAGGACAGGGGGCATATGGCTACACCTTC
CASSSGQGAYGYTF
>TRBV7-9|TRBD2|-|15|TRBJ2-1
TGTGCCAGCAGCTTACTGCGGGAGGGTCGGAATGAGCAGTTCTTC
CASSLLREGRNEQFF
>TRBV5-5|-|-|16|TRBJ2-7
TGTGCCAGCAGCTCGCCGGGACACACTGCTACCTACGAGCAGTACTTC
CASSSPGHTATYEQYF
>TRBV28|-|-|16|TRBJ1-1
TGTGCCAGCAGTTTATTTGGGCCAGGTATGAACACTGAAGCTTTCTTT
CASSLFGPGMNTEAFF
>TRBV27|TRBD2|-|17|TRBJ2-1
TGTGCCAGCAGTTTATATGGAGGACTAGGCTCCTACAATGAGCAGTTCTTC
CASSLYGGLGSYNEQFF
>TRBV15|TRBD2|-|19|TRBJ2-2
TGTGCCACCAGCAGCCCACTAGCGGGGGGGGACGCGAACACCGGGGAGCTGTTTTTT
CATSSPLAGGDANTGELFF
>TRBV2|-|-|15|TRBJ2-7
TGTGCCAGCAGTGACCCTCTAGTAGGGAGTCACGAGCAGTACTTC
CASSDPLVGSHEQYF
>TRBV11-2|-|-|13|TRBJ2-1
TGTGCCAGCAGCTTAGTTACCTACAATGAGCAGTTCTTC
CASSLVTYNEQFF
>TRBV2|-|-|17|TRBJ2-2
TGTGCCAGCAGTGGCCTTGGAGGTTACGCGAACACCGGGGAGCTGTTTTTT
CASSGLGGYANTGELFF
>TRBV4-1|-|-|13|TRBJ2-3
TGCGCCAGCAGCCAAGAAGCTGTAGATACGCAGTATTTT
CASSQEAVDTQYF
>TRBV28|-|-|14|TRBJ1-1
TGTGCCAGCAGTTTAAATAACATGAACACTGAAGCTTTCTTT
CASSLNNMNTEAFF
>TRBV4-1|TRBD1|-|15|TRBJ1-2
TGCGCCAGCAGCCAAGACGGGACGACAGGGGATGGCTACACCTTC
CASSQDGTTGDGYTF
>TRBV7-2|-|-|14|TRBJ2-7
TGTGCCAGCAGCTTAGTGGGCCCCTCTAACGAGCAGTACTTC
CASSLVGPSNEQYF
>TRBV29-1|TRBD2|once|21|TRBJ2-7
TGCAGCGTTGCACCTTGGGGGTATAGAGTAGCGGGAGAGCCCAGGTTTAACGAGCAGTACTTC
CSVAPWGYRVAGEPRFNEQYF
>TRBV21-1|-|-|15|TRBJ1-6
TGTGCCCGAAGGGACAGTACAATCTTTACCAATTCCCTCCACTTT
CARRDSTIFTNSLHF
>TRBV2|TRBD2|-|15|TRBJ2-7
TGTGCCAGCAGCGAAACCGGGACTAGCAGGTACGAGCAGTACTTC
CASSETGTSRYEQYF
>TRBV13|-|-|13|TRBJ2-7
TGTGCCAGCAGCTTAGCGGGAGAAATCGAGCAGTACTTC
CASSLAGEIEQYF
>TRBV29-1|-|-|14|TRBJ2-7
TGCAGCGTTGGCGGGACAGACCTCGGGAACGAGCAGTACTTC
CSVGGTDLGNEQYF
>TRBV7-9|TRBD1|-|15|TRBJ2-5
TGTGCCAGCAGGTTCGGACAGGGGCGCAAGGAGACCCAGTACTTC
CASRFGQGRKETQYF
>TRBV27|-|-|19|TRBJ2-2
TGTGCCAGCAGTTTAGCTTTAGGGGCGGCAGGGCTTTACACCGGGGAGCTGTTTTTT
CASSLALGAAGLYTGELFF
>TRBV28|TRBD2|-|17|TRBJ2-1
TGTGCCAGCAGTTTACATCTTGCGGGGGGCTCCTACAATGAGCAGTTCTTC
CASSLHLAGGSYNEQFF
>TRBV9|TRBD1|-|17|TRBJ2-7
TGTGCCAGCAGCGGGACCCCCGGGACAGGGGGTACCTACGAGCAGTACTTC
CASSGTPGTGGTYEQYF
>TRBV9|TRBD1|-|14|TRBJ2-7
TGTGCCAGCAGCGCGGCTGGGACAGGCTACGAGCAGTACTTC
CASSAAGTGYEQYF
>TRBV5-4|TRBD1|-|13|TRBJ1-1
TGTGCCAGCTCAAGTGGGACAGGGGGGGAAGCTTTCTTT
CASSSGTGGEAFF
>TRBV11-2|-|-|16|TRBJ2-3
TGTGCCAGCAGCTCCCACCGAGGGAGCGCTACAGATACGCAGTATTTT
CASSSHRGSATDTQYF
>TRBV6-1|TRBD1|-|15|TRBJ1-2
TGTGCCAGCAGTGAACAGAACAGGGGTCTGTATGGCTACACCTTC
CASSEQNRGLYGYTF
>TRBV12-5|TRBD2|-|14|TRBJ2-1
TGTGCTAGTGGCACTAGCGGGAGGGTCGATGAGCAGTTCTTC
CASGTSGRVDEQFF
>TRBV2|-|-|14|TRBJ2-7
TGTGCCAGCAACAACAGGGAGTTCCCATACGAGCAGTACTTC
CASNNREFPYEQYF
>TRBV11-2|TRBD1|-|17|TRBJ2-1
TGTGCCAGCAGCTTAGATCGTCTGGCAGGGGGTTTGGATGAGCAGTTCTTC
CASSLDRLAGGLDEQFF
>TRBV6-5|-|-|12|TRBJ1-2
TGTGCCGGCGGCACAGGGTGGTATGGCTACACCTTC
CAGGTGWYGYTF
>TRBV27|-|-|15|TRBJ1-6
TGTGCCAGCAGTCCCAGTAGGAGAGTTGTTAGAACCCTCCACTTT
CASSPSRRVVRTLHF
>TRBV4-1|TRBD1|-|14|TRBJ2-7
TGCGCCAGCAGCCCCCCACAGGGGGCGGCCGAGCAGTACTTC
CASSPPQGAAEQYF
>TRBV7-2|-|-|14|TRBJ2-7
TGTGCCAGCAGCTTAACGGGAGAAGCATACGAGCAGTACTTC
CASSLTGEAYEQYF
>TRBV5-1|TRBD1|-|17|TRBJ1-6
TGCGCCAGCAGTTTTGGACAGGCCACTCGGATTAATTCACCCCTCCACTTT
CASSFGQATRINSPLHF
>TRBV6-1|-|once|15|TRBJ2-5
TGTGCCAGCAGTGAAGATCTGGGCAGTCAAGAGACCCAGTACTTC
CASSEDLGSQETQYF
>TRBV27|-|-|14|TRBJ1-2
TGTGCCAGCAGTCTTAACGGGGGTTACTATGGCTACACCTTC
CASSLNGGYYGYTF
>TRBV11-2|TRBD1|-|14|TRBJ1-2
TGTGCCAGCATCGCCCCCGGGACAGGAAATGGCTACACCTTC
CASIAPGTGNGYTF
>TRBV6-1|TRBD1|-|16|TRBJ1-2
TGTGCCAGCAGTGAACGAGACAGGGAGTTAGTCTATGGCTACACCTTC
CASSERDRELVYGYTF